What follows are 22 T cell receptor beta chains derived from one specimen sequenced in a study of shared clonotypes between healthy human individuals. TCRdb's copy holds only in-frame clones and misses some; the assay was immunoSEQ multiplex PCR. The sample lists hundreds of thousands of clones; about two thirds were seen once. The sample taken for sequencing was memory CD4+ T cells sorted from blood. Subset of the sample: CD45RA-negative fraction. The origin of the receptors is a woman aged 25 to 39 in good health.

The chain couples TRBV18 to TRBJ2-7; 9 bases fit TRBD2. This CDR3 has 14 residues. CDR1 is KGHSH and CDR2 is LQKENI in the germline V gene. V lost 2 bases to trimming and J lost 5 bases; unmatched junction nucleotides: 4. The CDR3 reads CASSPGGRADEQYF. The CDR3 bases are TGTGCCAGCTCACCAGGCGGGAGGGCCGACGAGCAGTACTTC.

V and J are TRBV18 and TRBJ1-3, with a possible D match to TRBD1 (5 bases). Trimming shortened V by 3 bases and J by 0 bases, and 12 bases separated the two germline ends. Germline V lookup: CDR1 KGHSH, CDR2 LQKENI. CDR3 size: 16 residues. The chain's CDR3 is CASSPGGITSGNTIYF. DNA of the CDR3: TGTGCCAGCTCACCGGGGGGGATAACCTCTGGAAACACCATATATTTT.

This clone was observed a single time. Other DNA variants within this sample encode the same CDR3. This chain links TRBV19 with TRBJ1-1; no reliable D call. The V end was cut by 5 bases, the J end by 0 bases, with 7 bases between. Germline CDR1 reads LNHDA; CDR2 reads SQIVND (reference sequence). The length of the CDR3 is 13 residues. The CDR3 coding sequence is TGTGCCAGTAGTCTAACAGTGAACACTGAAGCTTTCTTT. Translation gives CASSLTVNTEAFF.

J is TRBJ2-7 and V is TRBV5-1; the D gene is possibly TRBD2 (5 bases). The germline V and J ends were trimmed by 6 bases and 3 bases, with 16 bases remaining between them. CDR3 size: 14 residues. CDR1 and CDR2 from the germline V gene are SGHRS and YFSETQ. DNA of the CDR3: TGCGCCAGCAAAAAACCAGAGGGCGTCTACGAGCAGTACTTC. It codes for CASKKPEGVYEQYF.

Notes on this clone: This same CDR3 is encoded by further DNA sequences in the sample. The genes are TRBV28 and TRBJ2-5; either TRBD1 or TRBD2 may fit D (6 bases each). CDR1 is MDHEN, CDR2 SYDVKM, per germline. The CDR3 runs to 14 residues. Trimming left V 3 bases short and J 1 base short, with 9 bases between. The DNA for the CDR3 is TGTGCCAGCAGTTTCTCGGGGGCCCAAGAGACCCAGTACTTC. Its translation is CASSFSGAQETQYF.

This chain joins TRBV27 and TRBJ2-6; TRBD1 aligns across 7 bases. The germline gives CDR1 MNHEY, CDR2 SMNVEV (reference sequence). J gave up 2 bases and V 7 bases, and 5 bases lay outside the gene matches. The CDR3 is 15 residues long. Here the CDR3 DNA reads TGTGCCAGCACCAAAACAGGGGCTGGGGCCAACGTCCTGACTTTC. This translates into CASTKTGAGANVLTF.

The chain carries TRBV29-1 and TRBJ2-1; maybe TRBD2 (5 bases). Germline V lookup: CDR1 SQVTM, CDR2 ANQGSEA. The CDR3 extends over 12 amino acids. Trimming removed 7 bases from V and 1 base from J, with 8 bases in between. CDR3 in DNA: TGCAGCGCCGGGGTGTCCTACAATGAGCAGTTCTTC. Translation: CSAGVSYNEQFF.

This clone was recorded at least ten times. V usage is TRBV19 and J usage is TRBJ1-1; no definite D call. The CDR3 runs to 14 residues. Germline lookup yields CDR1 LNHDA and CDR2 SQIVND (reference sequence). V dropped 1 base and J dropped 4 bases, with 10 bases sitting between them. This CDR3 reads CASSIVPRSTEAFF. The CDR3 DNA follows: TGTGCCAGTAGTATAGTCCCCAGGTCCACTGAAGCTTTCTTT. The full variable domain, completed using reference TRBV19 and TRBJ1-1, is DGGITQSPKYLFRKEGQNVTLSCEQNLNHDAMYWYRQDPGQGLRLIYYSQIVNDFQKGDIAEGYSVSREKKESFPLTVTSAQKNPTAFYLCASSIVPRSTEAFFGQGTRLTVV.

The V and J genes are TRBV19 and TRBJ2-1; TRBD2 matches at 7 bases. CDR3 size: 19 residues. Germline V gene data show CDR1 as LNHDA and CDR2 as SQIVND (reference sequence). Trimming took 2 bases from V and 2 from J; bases not matched to a gene: 15. The CDR3 DNA reads TGTGCCAGTAGTATAAAGGTATTAAATCCGGGACTACCCTACAATGAGCAGTTCTTC. Translated, it gives CASSIKVLNPGLPYNEQFF.

The chain uses TRBV6-1 and TRBJ1-5; the D is unclear. Trimming took off 4 bases at V and 2 bases at J, with 15 bases between the two ends. Germline assignment: CDR1 MNHNS and CDR2 SASEGT. The CDR3 loop spans 16 amino acids. CDR3 nucleotides: TGTGCCAGCAGTGGATCTTGGAGGATTGGCAATCAGCCCCAGCATTTT. Translating gives CASSGSWRIGNQPQHF.

The rearrangement joins TRBV28 to TRBJ1-2; D is possibly TRBD1 (5 bases). The CDR3 length is 13 residues. Trimming left V 6 bases short and J 5 bases short, with 13 bases between. The V gene's germline CDR1 is MDHEN and CDR2 SYDVKM. In DNA form, the CDR3 reads TGTGCCAGCAGCCTGGGGGACTTATATGGCTACACCTTC. Translating it yields CASSLGDLYGYTF.

This clone showed up many times. The chain joins TRBV5-4 to TRBJ1-2; 8 bases agree with TRBD1. This CDR3 has 15 amino acids. The V gene end was trimmed by 6 bases and the J gene end by 5 bases; junction bases not matched to a gene: 12. CDR1 and CDR2 from the germline V gene are SGHNT and YYREEE (reference sequence). DNA of the CDR3: TGTGCCAGCACCTCTTTACAGGGGGGCGGGTATGGCTACACCTTC. The encoded protein is CASTSLQGGGYGYTF.

This clone was counted a single time. The CDR3 spells CASSEIIPFGNQPQHF. CDR3 DNA: TGTGCCAGCAGTGAAATTATCCCTTTCGGCAATCAGCCCCAGCATTTT. The V call is TRBV2, the J call TRBJ1-5; D unclear. V was clipped by 2 bases and J by 2 bases, with 13 bases between them. This CDR3 spans 16 amino acids. CDR1 and CDR2 (germline): SNHLY, FYNNEI. The variable domain in full, completed from reference TRBV2 and TRBJ1-5, reads EPEVTQTPSHQVTQMGQEVILRCVPISNHLYFYWYRQILGQKVEFLVSFYNNEISEKSEIFDDQFSVERPDGSNFTLKIRSTKLEDSAMYFCASSEIIPFGNQPQHFGDGTRLSIL.

The chain uses TRBV7-9 and TRBJ2-2; D is undetermined. Germline assignment: CDR1 SEHNR and CDR2 FQNEAQ (reference sequence). The CDR3 sequence is 12 residues long. V lost 2 bases and J 6 bases, leaving 4 bases between the germline ends. The CDR3 loop reads CASSLYPGELFF. CDR3 in DNA: TGTGCCAGCAGCTTATACCCCGGGGAGCTGTTTTTT.

The chain uses TRBV7-3 and TRBJ2-3; 10 bases are shared with TRBD2. CDR1 is SGHTA, CDR2 FQGTGA, per germline. The V segment lost 4 bases and the J segment 3 bases; nucleotides outside the gene matches: 1. The CDR3 totals 14 residues. DNA of the CDR3: TGTGCCAGCAGCTCGGGACTAGCGACAGATACGCAGTATTTT. Its protein product is CASSSGLATDTQYF.

This sequence joins TRBV10-1 and TRBJ2-5, with 10 bases identical to TRBD2. The CDR3 has 16 amino acids. CDR1 and CDR2 from the germline V gene are WNHNN and SYGVQD (reference sequence). V shed 0 bases, J shed 2 bases, and the junction held 3 bases outside the gene matches. The CDR3 DNA sequence: TGCGCCAGCAGTGAGTCGCTAGCGGGGGAACAAGAGACCCAGTACTTC. The encoded protein is CASSESLAGEQETQYF.

This clone was detected once. The chain is built from TRBV19 and TRBJ2-4; D perhaps matches TRBD1 (5 bases). Germline assignment: CDR1 LNHDA and CDR2 SQIVND (reference sequence). The CDR3 is 15 amino acids. Trimming removed 6 bases at V and 0 bases at J, with 12 bases between. The CDR3 sequence is CASRQGSGAKNIQYF. The CDR3 coding sequence is TGTGCCAGTAGGCAGGGATCTGGAGCCAAAAACATTCAGTACTTC.

V and J are TRBV11-2 and TRBJ1-1; the D gene is possibly TRBD1 (6 bases). The CDR3 sequence is 13 residues long. CDR1 is SGHAT and CDR2 is FQNNGV in the germline V gene. Trimming took 6 bases from V and 3 from J, leaving 11 bases between them. For the CDR3, the DNA is TGTGCCAGCAGTCTTCACAGGGACACTGAAGCTTTCTTT. Translation gives CASSLHRDTEAFF.

This clone has a handful of counts. This rearrangement joins TRBV19 to TRBJ2-1; 9 bases are a match to TRBD1. Trimming at V came to 5 bases and at J to 12 bases, leaving 11 bases not matched to a gene. Germline CDR1 is LNHDA and CDR2 is SQIVND (reference sequence). This CDR3 is 14 amino acids long. This chain's CDR3 is CASSQGQGMNRQFF. The CDR3 region has the DNA TGTGCCAGTAGTCAGGGACAGGGTATGAATCGGCAGTTCTTC.

This chain links TRBV29-1 with TRBJ1-1; D unresolved. V was clipped by 5 bases and J by 4 bases, with 14 bases between them. Germline V CDR1 and CDR2: SQVTM, ANQGSEA. The CDR3 covers 13 residues. CDR3 protein: CSVRRGRTTEAFF. For the CDR3, the DNA is TGCAGCGTTCGTCGGGGAAGGACCACTGAAGCTTTCTTT.

The V call is TRBV5-1, the J call TRBJ2-1; D remains ambiguous. The V and J ends lost 4 bases and 4 bases respectively, with 9 bases between them. The CDR3 sequence is 13 residues long. Germline CDR1 SGHRS, CDR2 YFSETQ. The CDR3 DNA follows: TGCGCCAGCAGCCCGGACCCTTACAATGAGCAGTTCTTC. Amino acids: CASSPDPYNEQFF.

The chain links TRBV7-8 to TRBJ1-5; D not resolved. Trimming took off 3 bases at V and 7 bases at J, with 10 bases between the two ends. The CDR3 loop spans 13 amino acids. Germline values: CDR1 SGHVS, CDR2 FQNEAQ. The CDR3 loop is CASSFMGGQPQHF. The CDR3 bases are TGTGCCAGCAGCTTCATGGGTGGGCAGCCCCAGCATTTT. Supplemented by reference TRBV7-8 and TRBJ1-5, the full variable domain reads GAGVSQSPRYKVAKRGQDVALRCDPISGHVSLFWYQQALGQGPEFLTYFQNEAQLDKSGLPSDRFFAERPEGSVSTLKIQRTQQEDSAVYLCASSFMGGQPQHFGDGTRLSIL.